This is a list of T cell receptor beta chains from one sample in a study of CD39 and CD103 CD8 tumor-infiltrating T cells. Measured with immunoSEQ multiplex PCR; TCRdb has only the in-frame clones, and not every one. The table includes over 15,000 clones, 85% to 95% detected once. Material for sequencing was CD8+ T cells sorted from blood. These receptors all come from a human donor with head and neck squamous cell carcinoma. Each CDR3 is given with its conserved first and last residue. Fields, in order: CDR3 DNA, CDR3 protein, V gene, D gene, J gene, clone size. D genes are given only for firm matches. Size values are once, few and many counts, or a class for expanded clones, and some rows have none.

DNA: TGTGCCAGCAGTGAAGCTTTGTGGCTAGCGGGGAATACAGATACGCAGTATTTT
CDR3: CASSEALWLAGNTDTQYF
V: TRBV2
D: TRBD2
J: TRBJ2-3
size: NA

DNA: TGTGCCAGCAGCGTGGACAGGGGGCTTAACACCGGGGAGCTGTTTTTT
CDR3: CASSVDRGLNTGELFF
V: TRBV5-4
D: TRBD1
J: TRBJ2-2
size: NA

DNA: TGTGCCAGTACAGGGGGCCCAGGCACCGGGGAGCTGTTTTTT
CDR3: CASTGGPGTGELFF
V: TRBV2
D: TRBD1
J: TRBJ2-2
size: NA

DNA: TGTGCCAGCAGCTTATTCACGGCTGAGCAGTTCTTC
CDR3: CASSLFTAEQFF
V: TRBV13
D: NA
J: TRBJ2-1
size: NA

DNA: TGCGCCAGCAGCCAAGGGGCAGGGAGTGGCTCACCCCTCCACTTT
CDR3: CASSQGAGSGSPLHF
V: TRBV4-1
D: NA
J: TRBJ1-6
size: NA

DNA: TGTCCCCAGCAGTGCTCCGGCAGAACCTACGAGCAGTACTTC
CDR3: CPQQCSGRTYEQYF
V: TRBV11-3
D: NA
J: TRBJ2-7
size: once

DNA: TGTGCCAGCAGCTTTCAGGGGGCGTGGGGCTACACCTTC
CDR3: CASSFQGAWGYTF
V: TRBV7-2
D: TRBD1
J: TRBJ1-2
size: once

DNA: TGTGCCAGCAGTGACAGGCGGGGACAGGGCGATACCGTAGGGGATAGCAATCAGCCCCAGCATTTT
CDR3: CASSDRRGQGDTVGDSNQPQHF
V: TRBV6-4
D: TRBD1
J: TRBJ1-5
size: once

DNA: TGTGCCAGCAGCGACGACACCACGTTTTTATCCTACGAGCAGTACTTC
CDR3: CASSDDTTFLSYEQYF
V: TRBV2
D: NA
J: TRBJ2-7
size: NA

DNA: TGCGCCAGCAGCTTGGTTTCCGGGGAGCTGTTTTTT
CDR3: CASSLVSGELFF
V: TRBV5-1
D: NA
J: TRBJ2-2
size: few

DNA: TGTGCCAGCGGTTTTGGTAGCGGGTCGACCTACGAGCAGTACTTC
CDR3: CASGFGSGSTYEQYF
V: TRBV27
D: TRBD2
J: TRBJ2-7
size: NA

DNA: TGTGCCAGTAGTATATATGACAATGAGCAGTTCTTC
CDR3: CASSIYDNEQFF
V: TRBV19
D: NA
J: TRBJ2-1
size: NA

DNA: TGCGCCAGCAGCTTGGCGGTGCGGGGGGCCACCGCCTACGAGCAGTACTTC
CDR3: CASSLAVRGATAYEQYF
V: TRBV5-1
D: TRBD2
J: TRBJ2-7
size: NA

DNA: TGTGCCAGTAGAAGGGACTTGTTCTACGAGCAGTACTTC
CDR3: CASRRDLFYEQYF
V: TRBV27
D: NA
J: TRBJ2-7
size: NA

DNA: TGCGCCAGCAGTGAGGACTACAGGGCCTCAAATGAAAAACTGTTTTTT
CDR3: CASSEDYRASNEKLFF
V: TRBV10-1
D: NA
J: TRBJ1-4
size: NA

DNA: TGCGCCAGCAGCCAAAATTCGCAGGGGTACGAGCAGTACTTC
CDR3: CASSQNSQGYEQYF
V: TRBV4-1
D: NA
J: TRBJ2-7
size: NA

DNA: TGTGCCAGCAGCCCACCCCCGGAGGGGAAAAACATTCAGTACTTC
CDR3: CASSPPPEGKNIQYF
V: TRBV14
D: NA
J: TRBJ2-4
size: once

DNA: TGTGCCAGCAGTGAAATTTGGAATAGCAATCAGCCCCAGCATTTT
CDR3: CASSEIWNSNQPQHF
V: TRBV6-1
D: NA
J: TRBJ1-5
size: NA

DNA: TGTGCCAGCAGTGGGGACAGGACCTTTAACACCGGGGAGCTGTTTTTT
CDR3: CASSGDRTFNTGELFF
V: TRBV27
D: TRBD1
J: TRBJ2-2
size: NA